This T cell receptor beta chain was observed in a study of T-cell memory formation after mild COVID-19. Germline-derived CDR1 and CDR2 are SGHTA and FQGNSA. J lost 4 bases, V lost 5 bases, and 7 bases had no gene match. The CDR3 has 15 residues. Researchers used 5'RACE with constant-segment primers to make TCR alpha and TCR beta cDNA libraries that carry sample barcodes and UMIs. TCRdb itself ran the 5' RACE reads through MiXCR, one entry per CDR3 protein. Of a few hundred thousand distinct CDR3 sequences in the sample, over 15% were seen once. General study points: The main location of contracting CD4+ clones was CM and EM, and that of contracting CD8+ clones was EMRA. The pre-infection memory compartment contained some responding clones, suggesting cross-reactive memory joined. Confirmation of SARS-CoV-2 specificity was lacking for second-wave clones peaking day 37.

This clonotype was detected only a few times. Its cognate antigen is unknown. The sequencing sample was made of PBMCs or a T cell subset sorted from them (not recorded which). The V call is TRBV7-2, the J call TRBJ2-7; 11 bases line up with TRBD2. This TCR derives from a man aged 18 to 35 who had mild COVID-19 (a few samples of this study predate the infection). Cell type and time point are not known. CDR3 region: CASSQNSGGEYEQYF. The CDR3 DNA is TGTGCCAGCAGCCAGAATAGCGGGGGGGAATACGAGCAGTACTTC.